Listed below are T cell receptor beta chains from one sample, sequenced in a study of T-cell memory formation after mild COVID-19. TCRdb independently ran MiXCR on the 5' RACE reads; one entry per CDR3 protein. Found here are around 250,000 distinct CDR3 sequences, about 16% of them singletons; the top ten hold approximately 23%. The sequenced material came from PBMCs or a T cell subset sorted from them (not recorded which). The source is a man in his late teens or twenties who had mild COVID-19 (a few samples of this study predate the infection). Cell type and time point are not known. Both conserved end residues are part of each CDR3.

V	J	CDR3
TRBV7-3	TRBJ2-1	CASSSTGGLEQFF
TRBV6-6	TRBJ1-4	CASEGGQKLFF
TRBV5-6	TRBJ2-7	CASSYVDGTYEQYF
TRBV25-1	TRBJ1-2	CASSGTDRGYGYTF
TRBV5-5	TRBJ2-3	CASSLWRDTQYF
TRBV20-1	TRBJ2-1	CSVIAGAYNEQFF
TRBV28	TRBJ2-1	CASSLASGAAEQFF
TRBV27	TRBJ2-5	CASSLYGVGPGETQYF
TRBV27	TRBJ1-6	CASSLGVTGTPLHF
TRBV29-1	TRBJ2-5	CSVTGVEETQYF
TRBV24-1	TRBJ2-2	CATSDRGAGGSTGELFF
TRBV7-3	TRBJ1-2	CASSPREGPYGYTF
TRBV7-2	TRBJ2-1	CASRVTSGGGYNEQFF
TRBV7-9	TRBJ2-1	CASSFNRRQFF
TRBV27	TRBJ2-5	CASSSGLRETQYF
TRBV7-7	TRBJ1-2	CASSLSPITDGYTF
TRBV6-2/TRBV6-3	TRBJ2-2	CASSAVRSGGSGELFF
TRBV5-5	TRBJ2-4	CASSLVAGIAKNIQYF
TRBV5-1	TRBJ2-2	CASSATGGTGELFF
TRBV4-1	TRBJ2-1	CASSRNSDDYNEQFF
TRBV29-1	TRBJ2-5	CSVPLGGYQETQYF
TRBV11-3	TRBJ2-2	CASSSFGSGTGLDGELFF
TRBV7-2	TRBJ1-2	CASSTYGTSGYTF
TRBV29-1	TRBJ1-2	CSVFAPGQGGGYTF
TRBV9	TRBJ2-5	CASRGERDQETQYF
TRBV7-2	TRBJ2-5	CASSLDIKETQYF
TRBV4-3	TRBJ2-3	CASSQDRRDRSTDTQYF
TRBV6-5	TRBJ2-5	CATTQGGGAPQETQYF
TRBV29-1	TRBJ2-7	CSVEAGNGYEQYF
TRBV29-1	TRBJ1-2	CSAMDDPYGYTF
TRBV7-9	TRBJ2-2	CASSPPRQGSYSVGELFF
TRBV4-3	TRBJ2-3	CASSQVEADTQYF
TRBV5-1	TRBJ2-7	CASSLEGLTSTYEQYF
TRBV5-1	TRBJ2-2	CASSLVLAGGPTGELFF
TRBV7-2	TRBJ2-5	CASSLSGAAETQYF
TRBV7-8	TRBJ2-5	CASSSGTSGALVETQYF
TRBV29-1	TRBJ2-1	CSVALGTGNNEQFF
TRBV7-8	TRBJ2-1	CASSSNLLYGRNEQFF
TRBV7-2	TRBJ2-7	CASGTWGSGGYEQYF
TRBV6-1	TRBJ2-1	CASRRRGSYNEQFF
TRBV7-9	TRBJ2-2	CASSLALKELFF
TRBV7-9	TRBJ2-3	CASRYRANENTQYF
TRBV5-1	TRBJ2-7	CASSQDGFYEQYF
TRBV6-5	TRBJ2-7	CASNRYRTAYEQYF
TRBV7-2	TRBJ2-2	CASSSGTPNTGELFF
TRBV5-1	TRBJ2-1	CASSSSGGALYNEQFF
TRBV12-3/TRBV12-4	TRBJ2-7	CASTPGLTYEQYF
TRBV18	TRBJ2-1	CASSQNTGIYNEQFF
TRBV7-8	TRBJ1-2	CASSSAGTGARVYGYTF
TRBV29-1	TRBJ1-1	CSVGAEGGTEAFF
TRBV5-4	TRBJ2-1	CASSLDTLGGEQFF
TRBV7-2	TRBJ2-3	CASSLSRRGALTDTQYF
TRBV5-1	TRBJ2-1	CASSRTGPSGYNEQFF
TRBV15	TRBJ2-1	CATSRDNIDEQFF
TRBV20-1	TRBJ2-3	CSAPDAGRGRTDTQYF
TRBV12-3/TRBV12-4	TRBJ1-1	CASRLWGLNTEAFF
TRBV7-9	TRBJ2-7	CASSLPQRGNSYEQYF
TRBV6-5	TRBJ2-5	CASSGDPGGTQYF
TRBV12-3/TRBV12-4	TRBJ2-1	CASSLVLAHEQFF
TRBV12-3/TRBV12-4	TRBJ2-2	CASTSRALNTGELFF